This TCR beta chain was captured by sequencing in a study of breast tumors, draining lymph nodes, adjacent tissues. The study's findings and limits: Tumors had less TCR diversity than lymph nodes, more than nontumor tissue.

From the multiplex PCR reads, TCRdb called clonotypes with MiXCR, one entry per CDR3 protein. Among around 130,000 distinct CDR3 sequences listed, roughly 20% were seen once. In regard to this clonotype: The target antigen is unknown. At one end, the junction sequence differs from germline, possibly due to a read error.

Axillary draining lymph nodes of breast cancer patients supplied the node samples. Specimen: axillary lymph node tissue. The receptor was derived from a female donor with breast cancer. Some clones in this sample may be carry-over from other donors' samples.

CDR3 in DNA: TGTGCCACCAGTCCTCACCCCGGGGGACAGGGGTCCAATCAGCCCCAGCATTTT. It translates to CATSPHPGGQGSNQPQHF. The chain is built from TRBV6-1 and TRBJ1-5, with 10 positions matching TRBD1. The CDR3 is 18 amino acids. The germline V gene encodes CDR1 MNHNS and CDR2 SASEGT.